Listed here are 18 T cell receptor beta chains from one sample, sequenced in a study of OX40 agonist ivuxolimab in advanced cancers. The table came from immunoSEQ multiplex PCR; TCRdb's copy has only in-frame clones and leaves some out. The data show 55,000 to 70,000 clones, around 90% seen once. This specimen consisted of CD4+ or CD8+ T cells sorted from blood, obtained in a trial of the OX40 agonist ivuxolimab. The receptors come from an adult with an advanced solid tumor such as melanoma, head and neck, liver or kidney cancer.

V and J are TRBV6-6 and TRBJ1-2; D is perhaps TRBD1 (6 bases). The length of the CDR3 is 13 residues. Per the germline V gene, CDR1 is MNHNY and CDR2 is SVGAGI (reference sequence). Trimming removed 8 bases from V and 4 bases from J, with 14 bases in between. The CDR3 sequence is CASVRTALYGYTF. Written as DNA, the CDR3 is TGTGCCAGCGTTCGGACAGCCCTCTATGGCTACACCTTC.

The rearrangement links TRBV5-1 to TRBJ1-2, with a possible D match to TRBD1 (6 bases). Per the germline V gene, CDR1 is SGHRS and CDR2 is YFSETQ. Trimming shortened V by 0 bases and J by 8 bases, and 11 bases separated the two germline ends. The CDR3 runs to 13 residues. The CDR3 protein is CASSLDRAGGYTF. The CDR3 DNA reads TGCGCCAGCAGCTTGGACAGGGCTGGCGGCTACACCTTC.

The V call is TRBV11-2, the J call TRBJ2-5; D gene uncertain. The germline CDR1 and CDR2 sequences are SGHAT and FQNNGV. Trimming removed 1 base from V and 0 bases from J, with 6 bases in between. There are 14 residues in the CDR3. The CDR3: CASSLGQDQETQYF. The CDR3 bases are TGTGCCAGCAGCTTAGGTCAGGACCAAGAGACCCAGTACTTC.

This clone is a singleton in its sample. V is TRBV6-5 and J is TRBJ2-1; 7 positions match TRBD1. The germline CDR1 and CDR2 sequences are MNHEY and SVGAGI. The CDR3 has 16 residues. Trimming at V came to 0 bases and at J to 6 bases, leaving 8 bases not matched to a gene. The CDR3: CASSYSTRGSANEQFF. Here the CDR3 DNA reads TGTGCCAGCAGTTACTCGACCAGGGGGTCGGCCAATGAGCAGTTCTTC.

This chain connects TRBV6-1 to TRBJ1-5, with TRBD1 as a possible D gene (6 bases). Trimming stripped 5 bases from V and 0 bases from J, with 11 bases between. This CDR3 spans 15 amino acids. Germline V gives CDR1 MNHNS, CDR2 SASEGT. This CDR3 reads CASSPGQYSNQPQHF. As DNA, the CDR3 is TGTGCCAGCAGTCCTGGACAGTATAGCAATCAGCCCCAGCATTTT.

The chain's CDR3 is CSAMGEETQYF. In DNA, the CDR3 is TGCAGTGCTATGGGGGAAGAGACCCAGTACTTC. The J gene is TRBJ2-5, the V gene TRBV20-1; either TRBD1 or TRBD2 may supply D (5 bases each). Between the trimmed V and J ends, which lost 4 bases and 3 bases, there was a span of 6 bases. The length of the CDR3 is 11 residues. The germline V gene has CDR1 DFQATT and CDR2 SNEGSKA (reference sequence).

CDR3 sequence (DNA): TGTGCCAGCAGTTTGGGGACTGGAAACACCATATATTTT. This codes for CASSLGTGNTIYF. The chain couples TRBV7-9 to TRBJ1-3, with D uncertain. Looked up from germline, CDR1 is SEHNR and CDR2 is FQNEAQ (reference sequence). V gave up 6 bases and J gave up 2 bases, with 8 bases separating them. The CDR3 is 13 amino acids. Full variable domain (rest looked up from reference TRBV7-9 and TRBJ1-3): DTGVSQNPRHKITKRGQNVTFRCDPISEHNRLYWYRQTLGQGPEFLTYFQNEAQLEKSRLLSDRFSAERPKGSFSTLEIQRTEQGDSAMYLCASSLGTGNTIYFGEGSWLTVV.

This chain connects TRBV7-6 to TRBJ2-3; 9 bases are a match to TRBD2. The ends lost 5 bases at V and 3 bases at J; junction bases unmatched: 6. CDR3 length equals 15 residues. Germline CDR1 and CDR2: SGHVS and FNYEAQ. The CDR3, as DNA: TGTGCCAGCAGCGCGGGGGGGCTTCCAACAGATACGCAGTATTTT. Residues: CASSAGGLPTDTQYF.

As regards this clone: This same CDR3 is encoded by further DNA sequences in the sample. V and J are TRBV9 and TRBJ1-1, with D unresolved. The V gene lost 3 bases and the J gene lost 0 bases, with 9 bases spanning the gap. Looked up from germline, CDR1 is SGDLS and CDR2 is YYNGEE. CDR3 length equals 14 residues. The CDR3 sequence: CASSAGGVNTEAFF. The CDR3 DNA is TGTGCCAGCAGCGCCGGCGGGGTGAACACTGAAGCTTTCTTT.

This clone showed up just a few times. The chain is built from TRBV2 and TRBJ1-5; the D is unclear. Trimming stripped 6 bases from V and 2 bases from J, with 11 bases between. The CDR3 totals 14 residues. The V gene's germline CDR1 is SNHLY and CDR2 FYNNEI. For the CDR3, the DNA is TGTGCCAGCAGGGGGATTGGGGGCAATCAGCCCCAGCATTTT. It codes for CASRGIGGNQPQHF.

This chain connects TRBV5-1 to TRBJ1-2; 9 bases are shared with TRBD1. This CDR3 has 14 residues. Germline CDR1 reads SGHRS; CDR2 reads YFSETQ. V gave up 3 bases and J gave up 2 bases; unmatched junction bases: 2. The CDR3 reads CASSSGTGNYGYTF. In DNA form, the CDR3 reads TGCGCCAGCAGCTCGGGGACAGGGAACTATGGCTACACCTTC.

This chain uses TRBV6-1 with TRBJ2-3; D gene unclear. This CDR3 is built from 14 residues. V gave up 7 bases and J gave up 1 base, with 12 bases separating them. Germline V CDR1 and CDR2: MNHNS, SASEGT. The CDR3 spells CASKVWAGTDTQYF. Here the CDR3 DNA reads TGTGCCAGCAAGGTTTGGGCGGGCACAGATACGCAGTATTTT.

The chain links TRBV2 to TRBJ1-4; D is uncertain. V lost 9 bases and J lost 5, with 13 bases in between. This CDR3 has 13 residues. Germline loops: CDR1 SNHLY, CDR2 FYNNEI. The CDR3 sequence: CASSTEENEKLFF. The CDR3 DNA reads as TGTGCCAGTTCGACGGAAGAGAATGAAAAACTGTTTTTT.

The chain recombines TRBV18 with TRBJ1-2, with 10 bases aligning to TRBD1. Germline trimming cut 4 bases from V and 4 bases from J; bases unmatched to any gene: 6. The CDR3 consists of 15 residues. Germline loops: CDR1 KGHSH, CDR2 LQKENI. The DNA of the CDR3 is TGTGCCAGCTCACTGGGACAGGGGAGGAGCTATGGCTACACCTTC. Its protein is CASSLGQGRSYGYTF.

Comments on this clone: A read error may produce the germline difference seen at one junction end. This sequence joins TRBV5-8 and TRBJ2-5; D ambiguous. CDR1 is SGHTS, CDR2 YDEGEE, per germline. The CDR3 loop spans 8 amino acids. The CDR3 region is CASSTTDF. DNA for the CDR3: TGTGCCAGCAGCACCACCGACTTC.

In its sample, this clone was seen a few times. The CDR3: CASSPRTVRGNQPQHF. The CDR3 nucleotides read TGTGCCAGTAGTCCTCGGACGGTGAGAGGCAATCAGCCCCAGCATTTT. The rearrangement links TRBV19 to TRBJ1-5; no clear D. This CDR3 has 16 residues. Germline V gene lookup returns CDR1 LNHDA and CDR2 SQIVND (reference sequence). The ends were cut back, 5 bases at V and 2 bases at J, with 16 bases in the middle.

V gene TRBV7-2 combines with J gene TRBJ2-2; 8 nucleotides match TRBD2. J lost 4 bases, V lost 2 bases, and 3 bases had no gene match. There are 15 residues in the CDR3. The V gene's germline CDR1 is SGHTA and CDR2 FQGNSA. The CDR3 bases are TGTGCCAGCAGCTTATTACTAGCGGCCACCGGGGAGCTGTTTTTT. Translation: CASSLLLAATGELFF.

As concerns this clone: Other DNA sequences in this specimen translate into the identical CDR3. The chain couples TRBV5-1 to TRBJ1-5, with D perhaps matching TRBD1 (5 bases). Trimming pared 0 bases from V and 6 bases from J, leaving 13 bases between. Germline loops: CDR1 SGHRS, CDR2 YFSETQ. The CDR3 extends over 15 amino acids. In DNA form, the CDR3 reads TGCGCCAGCAGCTTGGAAGGGGCGCTGGGTCAGCCCCAGCATTTT. It encodes CASSLEGALGQPQHF. Full variable domain (remainder filled in from reference TRBV5-1 and TRBJ1-5): KAGVTQTPRYLIKTRGQQVTLSCSPISGHRSVSWYQQTPGQGLQFLFEYFSETQRNKGNFPGRFSGRQFSNSRSEMNVSTLELGDSALYLCASSLEGALGQPQHFGDGTRLSIL.